Below, 2 T cell receptor beta chains from the same sample are listed, as sequenced in a study of blood T cell repertoires in COVID-19 (dated by TCRdb to about 2020). Receptors were amplified or captured by the immunoSEQ multiplex PCR assay. TCRdb took over this immuneACCESS table, retaining in-frame rearrangements with V and J assigned. Such tables are incomplete; in checked studies, under half of the missing clones stem from an unresolved V gene, and the remainder is unexplained. The sample has about 350,000 clones on record, roughly 87% of them singletons. The ten largest clones capture under 1.3% of the sample. The sequencing input was PBMCs or T cells enriched from blood (not recorded which). These receptors originate from a woman between 25 and 40 years old who had recovered from COVID-19.

This chain links TRBV28 with TRBJ1-4; 11 bases are a match to TRBD1. The CDR3 has 18 amino acids. J lost 0 bases, V lost 5 bases, and 8 bases had no gene match. Germline loops: CDR1 MDHEN, CDR2 SYDVKM. CDR3 region: CASSPGTGGVTTNEKLFF. The CDR3 coding sequence is TGTGCCAGCAGTCCGGGGACAGGGGGTGTTACAACTAATGAAAAACTGTTTTTT.

Comments on this clone: Other DNA sequences in this specimen translate into the identical CDR3. This chain links TRBV28 with TRBJ1-2; 7 nucleotides agree with TRBD1. This CDR3 spans 14 amino acids. The V gene end was trimmed by 6 bases and the J gene end by 2 bases; junction bases not matched to a gene: 6. Looked up from germline, CDR1 is MDHEN and CDR2 is SYDVKM. The CDR3 DNA reads TGTGCCAGCAGCAGCCCGGGACAGAACTATGGCTACACCTTC. Protein: CASSSPGQNYGYTF.